The T cell receptor (beta chain) under discussion was sequenced for a study of blood T cell repertoires in COVID-19. Looking at the study overall: The United States, Italy and Spain provided the acute and convalescent COVID-19 samples. From T cells, B-cell-depleted T cells, or PBMCs came the material, which was cDNA or gDNA.

There are 14 residues in the CDR3. Unmatched junction bases numbered 6, after V lost 4 bases and J lost 6 bases. Per the germline V gene, CDR1 is MDHEN and CDR2 is SYDVKM. Assay used: immunoSEQ multiplex PCR; TCRdb lists only in-frame clones, some missing. The table includes 170,000 or so clones, more than 70% detected once. This sequence was found in a man aged 18 to 30 with active or convalescent COVID-19. Sequenced material: peripheral blood. The chain is built from TRBV28 and TRBJ2-3, with 8 bases lining up with TRBD2. The CDR3 reads CASSSAGVGDTQYF. The CDR3 bases are TGTGCCAGCAGTTCAGCGGGAGTAGGTGATACGCAGTATTTT.